This record concerns one T cell receptor beta chain sequence. Antigen unknown. This sample was taken from a study of CD8 T cells in ankylosing spondylitis. TCRdb reprocessed the 5' RACE reads via MiXCR and lists one record per CDR3 protein. In the table there are about 130,000 distinct CDR3 sequences, approximately 17% of which are singletons. This CDR3 has 17 amino acids. Germline CDR1 is SGHAT and CDR2 is FQNNGV. V dropped 5 bases and J dropped 1; count of bases not matched to a gene: 9. General study points: Clones linked to disease, bearing a CD8+ phenotype, were relatively rare in peripheral blood. Blood of patients with ankylosing spondylitis appeared to be characterized by a TCR beta motif of several highly homologous variants.

The sample consisted of blood, either unsorted or a sorted T cell fraction (not recorded which). The sequence was obtained from a male donor with ankylosing spondylitis. The chain links TRBV11-2 to TRBJ2-2; 8 positions match TRBD2. The CDR3 region has the DNA TGTGCCAGCAGCCCCCACCTCGCGGGAGGGAACACCGGGGAGCTGTTTTTT. This gives the protein CASSPHLAGGNTGELFF.